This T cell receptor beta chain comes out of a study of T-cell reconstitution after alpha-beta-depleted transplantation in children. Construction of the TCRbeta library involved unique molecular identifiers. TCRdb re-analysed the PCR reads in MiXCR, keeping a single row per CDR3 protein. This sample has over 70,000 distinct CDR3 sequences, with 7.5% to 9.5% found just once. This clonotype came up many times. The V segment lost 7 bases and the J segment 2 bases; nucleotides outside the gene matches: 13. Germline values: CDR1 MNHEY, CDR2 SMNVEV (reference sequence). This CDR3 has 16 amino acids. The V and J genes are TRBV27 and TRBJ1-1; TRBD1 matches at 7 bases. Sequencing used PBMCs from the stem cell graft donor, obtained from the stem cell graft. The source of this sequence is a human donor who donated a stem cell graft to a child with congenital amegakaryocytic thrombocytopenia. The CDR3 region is CASTRAPGTANTEAFF. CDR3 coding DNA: TGTGCCAGCACACGAGCCCCCGGGACAGCAAACACTGAAGCTTTCTTT.